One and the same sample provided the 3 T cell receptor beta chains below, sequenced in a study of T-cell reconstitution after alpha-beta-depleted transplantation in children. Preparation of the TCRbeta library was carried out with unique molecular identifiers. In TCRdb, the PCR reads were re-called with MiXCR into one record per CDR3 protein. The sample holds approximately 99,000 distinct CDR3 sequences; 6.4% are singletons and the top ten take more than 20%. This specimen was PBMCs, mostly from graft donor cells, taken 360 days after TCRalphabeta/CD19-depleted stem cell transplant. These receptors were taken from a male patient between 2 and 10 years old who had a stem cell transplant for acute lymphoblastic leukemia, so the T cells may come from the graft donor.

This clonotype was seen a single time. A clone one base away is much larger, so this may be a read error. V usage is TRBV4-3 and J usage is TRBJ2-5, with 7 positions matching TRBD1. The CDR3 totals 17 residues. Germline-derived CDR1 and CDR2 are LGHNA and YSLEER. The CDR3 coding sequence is TGCGCCAGCAGCCAAAAACCTCTGACAGGGTCGGTGGAGACCCATTACTTC. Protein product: CASSQKPLTGSVETHYF.

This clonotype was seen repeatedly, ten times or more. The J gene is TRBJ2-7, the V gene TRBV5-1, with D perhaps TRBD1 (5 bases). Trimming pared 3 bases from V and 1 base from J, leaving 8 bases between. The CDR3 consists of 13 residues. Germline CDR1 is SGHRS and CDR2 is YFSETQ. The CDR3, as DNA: TGCGCCAGCAGCTGGGGCACTTCCTACGAGCAGTACTTC. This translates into CASSWGTSYEQYF.

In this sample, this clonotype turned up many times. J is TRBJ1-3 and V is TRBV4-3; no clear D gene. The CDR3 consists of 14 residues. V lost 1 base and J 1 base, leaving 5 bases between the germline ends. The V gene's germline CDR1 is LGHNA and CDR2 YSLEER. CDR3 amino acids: CASSQGISGNTIYF. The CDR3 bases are TGCGCCAGCAGCCAAGGAATTTCTGGAAACACCATATATTTT.